This T cell receptor (beta chain) was sequenced during a study of blood T cell repertoires in COVID-19 (dated by TCRdb to 2018 to 2020). In terms of the full investigation: The collaborator samples originated in the United States, Italy and Spain and spanned the acute and convalescent phases of COVID-19. HLA class I and class II types, where available, came from metadata supplied by the sample provider rather than from assay-based typing. The sample metadata nearly always contained a de-identified subject ID, COVID-19 status, age in years and sex. The repertoires were released in a freely available public database meant as a resource for research on the immune response to SARS-CoV-2. The dataset comprised deeply sampled blood TCRbeta repertoires from subjects exposed to, actively infected with, or recovered from COVID-19. Samples came from the ongoing ImmuneRACE study (first 160 participants) plus 1,254 subjects from 6 global collaborators. The prospective study material was composed of cDNA or gDNA derived from T cells, B-cell-depleted T cells, or PBMCs. Results and caveats for the whole study, not just this receptor: The amount of clinical and demographic metadata varied by source and participant and was provided uncurated.

The collaborating institutions used their own protocols to collect whole blood in K2EDTA tubes. For TCRbeta analysis, collaborators shipped samples as frozen whole blood, isolated PBMCs, or DNA extracted from either of those sample types. TCRbeta CDR3 regions were amplified from genomic DNA by means of the immunoSEQ Assay, a bias-controlled multiplex PCR. Per the authors' processing: Nucleated cell counts per sample were estimated from amplification of reference gene primers within the assay. To quantify the absolute abundance of each unique TCRbeta CDR3 rearrangement, sequence reads were collapsed and filtered. For each sample, productive Simpson clonality was calculated as the square root of Simpson's diversity index across productive rearrangements. Drawn from immuneACCESS, this table holds only the in-frame rearrangements with V and J called that TCRdb kept. Clones are partly lost; checked studies trace under half to an unresolved V gene and leave the rest unexplained. V and J calls and clone size come straight from that table; D and trimming were deduced from the DNA. The sample contains over 150,000 clones, roughly 80% of them found a single time. The ten most abundant clones make up 12% to 15% of the sample.

About this clone itself: There is no known antigen for this receptor. No base qualities exist here, and no much larger clone lies one base off it.

This TCR was sampled from a young man with active or convalescent COVID-19. The specimen was peripheral blood.

The CDR3 region reads CASSQDRVSSYEQYF. The DNA sequence reads TGTGCCAGCAGCCAAGATCGGGTTTCCTCCTACGAGCAGTACTTC. Recombination joined TRBV3-1 (or the pseudogene TRBV3-2) with TRBJ2-7; no confident D gene assignment can be made. V loses 0 bases, J loses 0 bases, and the germline ends lie 9 bases apart. The germline V gene (reference sequence) gives CDR1 as LGHDT and CDR2 as YNNKEL. The CDR3, cysteine through phenylalanine, is 15 amino acids long. Just CDR3 DNA is preserved here, 45 bases in frame from base 1.